This T cell receptor beta chain was recovered during a study of T cell repertoires and Cas9 in healthy adults. Study-level background: Multi-effector potency, cytotoxicity and lineage were assessed in SpCas9-reactive CD4 and CD8 T cells. Study outcomes and limitations: Reportedly, SpCas9-reactive effector T cell proliferation and function were mitigated by SpCas9-reactive Tregs in vitro. A preexisting SpCas9-directed effector T cell response was described as ubiquitous in the healthy humans studied.

Assay: immunoSEQ multiplex PCR; the TCRdb copy retains only in-frame clones and omits some. The repertoire holds 400 to 650 clones, with roughly 90% as singletons. Trimming cost V 6 bases and J 0 bases, with 8 bases left between them. CDR1 and CDR2 (germline): SNHLY, FYNNEI. There are 14 residues in the CDR3. The chain employs TRBV2 and TRBJ1-4, with D possibly being TRBD1 (5 bases). The clonotype originates from a human donor in good health. Input material: SpCas9-reactive CD4+ effector T cells (CD137+, CD154-, CD25-, CD127+) from PBMCs; culture status not recorded. The CDR3 loop reads CASRLTATNEKLFF. The DNA of the CDR3 is TGTGCCAGCAGACTGACAGCAACTAATGAAAAACTGTTTTTT.